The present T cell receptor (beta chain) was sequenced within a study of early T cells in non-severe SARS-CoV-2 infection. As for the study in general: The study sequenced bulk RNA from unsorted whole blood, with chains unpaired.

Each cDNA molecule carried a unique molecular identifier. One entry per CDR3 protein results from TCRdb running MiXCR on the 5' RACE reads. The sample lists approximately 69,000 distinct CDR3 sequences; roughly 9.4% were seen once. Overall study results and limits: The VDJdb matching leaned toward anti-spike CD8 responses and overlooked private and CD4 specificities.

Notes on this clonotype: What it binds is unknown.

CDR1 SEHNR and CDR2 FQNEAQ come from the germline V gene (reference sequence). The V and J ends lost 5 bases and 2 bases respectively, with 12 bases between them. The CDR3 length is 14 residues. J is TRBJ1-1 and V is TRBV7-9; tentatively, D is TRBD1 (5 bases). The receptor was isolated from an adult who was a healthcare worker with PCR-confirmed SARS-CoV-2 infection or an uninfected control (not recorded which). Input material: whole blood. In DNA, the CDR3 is TGTGCCAGCAGCCGGCGGGACCCTAACACTGAAGCTTTCTTT. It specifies CASSRRDPNTEAFF. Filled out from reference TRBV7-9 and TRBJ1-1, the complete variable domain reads DTGVSQNPRHKITKRGQNVTFRCDPISEHNRLYWYRQTLGQGPEFLTYFQNEAQLEKSRLLSDRFSAERPKGSFSTLEIQRTEQGDSAMYLCASSRRDPNTEAFFGQGTRLTVV.